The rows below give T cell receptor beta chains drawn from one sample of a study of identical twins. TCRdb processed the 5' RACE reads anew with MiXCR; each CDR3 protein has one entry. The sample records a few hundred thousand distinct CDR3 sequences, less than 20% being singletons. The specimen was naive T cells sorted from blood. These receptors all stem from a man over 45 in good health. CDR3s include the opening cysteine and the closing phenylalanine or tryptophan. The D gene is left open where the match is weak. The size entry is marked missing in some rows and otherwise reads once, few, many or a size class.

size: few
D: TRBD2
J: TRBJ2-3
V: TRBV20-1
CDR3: CSATSGRDFTDTQYF
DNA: TGCAGTGCTACAAGCGGGAGGGACTTCACAGATACGCAGTATTTT

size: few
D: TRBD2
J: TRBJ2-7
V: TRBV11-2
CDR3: CASSTGLAGGEQYF
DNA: TGTGCCAGCAGCACGGGACTAGCGGGGGGGGAGCAGTACTTC

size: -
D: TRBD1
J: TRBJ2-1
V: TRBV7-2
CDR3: CASSSTGGSSYNEQFF
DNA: TGTGCCAGCAGCAGTACAGGGGGGAGCTCCTACAATGAGCAGTTCTTC

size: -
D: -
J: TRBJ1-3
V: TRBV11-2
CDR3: CASSHRVQGNTIYF
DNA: TGTGCCAGCAGCCACAGGGTTCAGGGAAACACCATATATTTT

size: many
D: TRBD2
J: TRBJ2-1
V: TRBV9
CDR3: CASSPGTTLKGNEQFF
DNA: TGTGCCAGCAGCCCGGGGACTACCTTAAAGGGAAATGAGCAGTTCTTC

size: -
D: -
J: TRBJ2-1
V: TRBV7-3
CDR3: CASSLTSLAANEQFF
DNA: TGTGCCAGCAGCTTAACCTCACTAGCCGCCAATGAGCAGTTCTTC

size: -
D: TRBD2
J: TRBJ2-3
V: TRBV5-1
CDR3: CASSQGLAVDTQYF
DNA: TGCGCCAGCAGCCAGGGACTAGCCGTAGATACGCAGTATTTT

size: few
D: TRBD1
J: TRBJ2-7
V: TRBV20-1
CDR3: CSAFRAQGAGEQYF
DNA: TGCAGTGCCTTCAGGGCTCAGGGGGCCGGCGAGCAGTACTTC

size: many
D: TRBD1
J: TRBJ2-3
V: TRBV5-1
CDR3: CASSFRTGPAASTDTQYF
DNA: TGCGCCAGCAGCTTTAGGACAGGGCCAGCAGCTAGCACAGATACGCAGTATTTT

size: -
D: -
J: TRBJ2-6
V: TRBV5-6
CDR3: CASSGPLGANVLTF
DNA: TGTGCCAGCAGCGGCCCCCTCGGGGCCAACGTCCTGACTTTC

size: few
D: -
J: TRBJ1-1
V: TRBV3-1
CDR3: CASRPTGTYTEAFF
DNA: TGTGCCAGCAGACCTACAGGGACGTACACTGAAGCTTTCTTT

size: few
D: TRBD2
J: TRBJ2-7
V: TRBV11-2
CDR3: CASRGHYELAGFYEQYF
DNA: TGTGCCAGCAGGGGCCATTATGAGCTAGCGGGTTTCTACGAGCAGTACTTC

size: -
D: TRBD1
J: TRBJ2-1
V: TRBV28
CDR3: CATYGRDRGNEQFF
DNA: TGTGCCACCTACGGTAGGGACAGGGGTAATGAGCAGTTCTTC

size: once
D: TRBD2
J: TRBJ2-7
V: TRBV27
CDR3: CASSFRLAGGFYEQYF
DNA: TGTGCCAGCAGTTTCCGACTAGCGGGGGGGTTTTACGAGCAGTACTTC

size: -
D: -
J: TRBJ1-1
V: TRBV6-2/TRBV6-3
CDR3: CASIPGHKNTEAFF
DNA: TGTGCCAGCATCCCGGGACATAAGAACACTGAAGCTTTCTTT

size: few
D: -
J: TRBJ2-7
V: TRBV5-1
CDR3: CASSSPDNGRYEQYF
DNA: TGCGCCAGCAGCAGTCCCGATAACGGGCGCTACGAGCAGTACTTC

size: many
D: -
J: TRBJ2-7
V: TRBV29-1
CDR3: CSVFQTVSYEQYF
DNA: TGCAGCGTATTCCAGACAGTCTCCTACGAGCAGTACTTC

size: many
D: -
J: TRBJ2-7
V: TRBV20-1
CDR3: CSASPLPYEQYF
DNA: TGCAGTGCTTCCCCCCTTCCCTACGAGCAGTACTTC

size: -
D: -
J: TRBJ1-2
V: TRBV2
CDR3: CASSEGGGYTF
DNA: TGTGCCAGCAGTGAGGGGGGTGGCTACACCTTC

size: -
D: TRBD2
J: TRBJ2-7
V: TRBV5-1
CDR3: CASSPGGGVSSYEQYF
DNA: TGCGCCAGCAGCCCCGGGGGGGGGGTGAGCTCCTACGAGCAGTACTTC

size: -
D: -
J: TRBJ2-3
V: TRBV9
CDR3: CASSDLPSASTQYF
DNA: TGTGCCAGCAGCGACCTTCCGTCAGCATCTACGCAGTATTTT

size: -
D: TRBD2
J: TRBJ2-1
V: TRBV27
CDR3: CASSPSGTVSGEQFF
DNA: TGTGCCAGCAGCCCTAGCGGAACAGTCTCGGGTGAGCAGTTCTTC

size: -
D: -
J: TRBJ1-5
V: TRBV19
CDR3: CASSMDGSNQPQHF
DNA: TGTGCCAGTAGTATGGATGGTAGCAATCAGCCCCAGCATTTT

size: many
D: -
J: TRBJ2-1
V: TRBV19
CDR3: CASSIDLDEQFF
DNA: TGTGCCAGTAGTATAGATTTGGATGAGCAGTTCTTC